This T cell receptor (beta chain) was profiled in a study of blood T cells in healthy people across ages. Primed by a sample-barcoded 5' primer and a J-beta primer mix, a second PCR proceeded for about 6 to 11 cycles. In TCRdb, the 5' RACE reads were re-called with MiXCR into one record per CDR3 protein. This table has approximately 770,000 distinct CDR3 sequences, about three fifths appearing once. Study findings and constraints: The long-lived group displayed more naive CD4+ cells, plus higher diversity, than the aged donors did. It was held that diversity estimates obtained from one million T cells represented underestimates.

This clonotype was recorded once. Its antigen remains unknown. The study recruited healthy Caucasian donors from Russia who were aged about 6 to 90. The sample comprised blood. The TCR originated in a man aged 25 to 45 in good health.

DNA for the CDR3: TGTGCCAGTAGTATAGATGCGGGGAGAGATACGCAGTATTTT. Residues: CASSIDAGRDTQYF. The V call is TRBV19, the J call TRBJ2-3, with a tentative D call TRBD2 (6 bases). The CDR3 totals 14 residues. V lost 0 bases and J 5 bases, leaving 9 bases between the germline ends. Germline V lookup: CDR1 LNHDA, CDR2 SQIVND (reference sequence). Full variable domain (missing parts from reference TRBV19 and TRBJ2-3): DGGITQSPKYLFRKEGQNVTLSCEQNLNHDAMYWYRQDPGQGLRLIYYSQIVNDFQKGDIAEGYSVSREKKESFPLTVTSAQKNPTAFYLCASSIDAGRDTQYFGPGTRLTVL.